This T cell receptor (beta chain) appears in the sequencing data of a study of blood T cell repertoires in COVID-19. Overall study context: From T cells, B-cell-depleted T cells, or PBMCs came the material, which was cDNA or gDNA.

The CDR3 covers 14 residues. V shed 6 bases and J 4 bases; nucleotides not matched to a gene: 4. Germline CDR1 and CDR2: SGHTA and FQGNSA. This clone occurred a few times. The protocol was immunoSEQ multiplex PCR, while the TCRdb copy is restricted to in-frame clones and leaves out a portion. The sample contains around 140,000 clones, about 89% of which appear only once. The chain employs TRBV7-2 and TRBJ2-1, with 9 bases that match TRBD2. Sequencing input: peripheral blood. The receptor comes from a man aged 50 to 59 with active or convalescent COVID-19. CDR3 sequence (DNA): TGTGCCAGCAGGGTAGCGGGGGAATACAATGAGCAGTTCTTC. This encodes CASRVAGEYNEQFF.